This T cell receptor beta chain was observed in a study of T cell repertoires in cytomegalovirus infection. Study information: TCR beta signatures that were public indicated CMV infection and matching HLA type. Study-level points and caveats: Dominant in the ex vivo response were TCR beta clonotypes restricted by HLA-C and specific for CMV.

MiXCR was run by TCRdb on the reads, yielding one entry per CDR3 protein. Of approximately 260,000 distinct CDR3 sequences listed, over 15% are singletons. On this clonotype: No antigen is known for it.

Per the germline V gene, CDR1 is MDHEN and CDR2 is SYDVKM. Germline trimming cut 7 bases from V and 4 bases from J; bases unmatched to any gene: 13. The CDR3 has 15 amino acids. V is TRBV28 and J is TRBJ2-7, with TRBD2 matching 7 bases. This sequence was found in a human donor in good health (CMV status not recorded). Some clones in this sample may be carry-over from other donors' samples. Sequenced material: CD8+ T cells from PBMCs. The CDR3 is CASTPGTTAVYEQYF. DNA for the CDR3: TGTGCCAGCACCCCCGGGACTACCGCCGTGTACGAGCAGTACTTC.